This T cell receptor beta chain originates from a study of PD-1 blockade in mismatch repair-deficient tumors. Across the study: Patients had approximately 12 mismatch repair-deficient cancer types and were previously treated and progressing. Broader study findings: Tumor-resident clones, often absent from pretreatment blood, expanded after pembrolizumab and then contracted.

The CDR3 covers 15 residues. After removal of 0 bases from V and 8 bases from J, the junction contained 4 bases not matched to a gene. Germline V lookup: CDR1 LNHNV, CDR2 YYDKDF (reference sequence). Clones were sequenced by immunoSEQ multiplex PCR, and TCRdb holds only the in-frame ones, with some missing. The data contain some 16,000 clones, around 82% of them singletons. PCR or immunohistochemistry showed mismatch repair deficiency in every enrolled patient. About this clone: As yet, its antigen is unknown.

The TCR was taken from an adult with mismatch repair-deficient cancer. The chain recombines TRBV15 with TRBJ2-3, with 11 nucleotides matching TRBD2. Sample: PBMCs, taken 22 weeks after starting pembrolizumab. Written as DNA, the CDR3 is TGTGCCACCAGCAGAGAACTAGCGGGAGCCCCTACGCAGTATTTT. Translating it yields CATSRELAGAPTQYF.